This T cell receptor beta chain was captured in a study of control samples from healthy donors and cancer patients. Repertoires were generated with immunoSEQ multiplex PCR, while TCRdb's copy carries only in-frame clones and drops some. The sample lists some 120,000 clones, approximately 90% occurring once. This CDR3 comprises 18 residues. J lost 5 bases, V lost 0 bases, and 11 bases had no gene match. Sequencing was performed on blood. The sequence derives from a woman aged 65 to 85 in good health. The V and J genes are TRBV23-1 and TRBJ2-2, with TRBD1 matching 8 bases. TRBV23-1 has ORF status, its function being uncertain. Here the CDR3 reads CASSQSKDRDPGTGELFF. The DNA of the CDR3 is TGCGCCAGCAGTCAATCAAAGGACAGGGACCCTGGGACCGGGGAGCTGTTTTTT.